This is a list of T cell receptor beta chains from one sample in a study of Ad26.COV2.S vaccination and SARS-CoV-2 variants. Produced via immunoSEQ multiplex PCR; TCRdb's table is partial and in-frame only. Among around 450,000 clones listed, 85% to 90% were seen once. Material: peripheral blood, obtained in a trial of Ad26.COV2.S vaccine versus placebo. The receptor source for this set is a person aged 18-60 years who received the Ad26.COV2.S COVID-19 vaccine or a placebo. Both conserved end residues are part of each CDR3. A D gene is named only where the DNA matches it firmly. Clone size is stated in some rows and not others, as once, few, many or a class when expanded.

length: 14; V: TRBV9; size: -; J: TRBJ2-5; D: -; CDR3: CASSVDMGQETQYF; DNA: TGTGCCAGCAGCGTCGACATGGGACAAGAGACCCAGTACTTC
length: 15; V: TRBV4-2; size: -; J: TRBJ2-7; D: -; CDR3: CASSQDRWDSYEQYF; DNA: TGTGCCAGCAGCCAAGACAGGTGGGACTCCTACGAGCAGTACTTC
length: 13; V: TRBV7-3; size: -; J: TRBJ1-6; D: -; CDR3: CASSLRADSPLHF; DNA: TGTGCCAGCAGCTTACGGGCAGATTCACCCCTCCACTTT
length: 13; V: TRBV6-5; size: once; J: TRBJ1-1; D: TRBD1; CDR3: CASRRQGALGAFF; DNA: TGTGCCAGCAGGAGACAGGGGGCGCTTGGAGCTTTCTTT
length: 14; V: TRBV3-1/TRBV3-2; size: -; J: TRBJ2-5; D: -; CDR3: CASSQDLSGETQYF; DNA: TGTGCCAGCAGCCAAGATCTTAGTGGAGAGACCCAGTACTTC
length: 16; V: TRBV7-2; size: -; J: TRBJ2-3; D: TRBD1; CDR3: CASSPGTGAGTDTQYF; DNA: TGTGCCAGCAGCCCCGGGACAGGGGCCGGCACAGATACGCAGTATTTT
length: 15; V: TRBV7-9; size: -; J: TRBJ2-5; D: TRBD1; CDR3: CASSLLWDREETQYF; DNA: TGTGCCAGCAGCCTATTATGGGACAGGGAAGAGACCCAGTACTTC
length: 13; V: TRBV2; size: -; J: TRBJ1-1; D: -; CDR3: CASSLEGGSEAFF; DNA: TGTGCCAGCAGCCTAGAAGGTGGGAGTGAAGCTTTCTTT
length: 14; V: TRBV18; size: -; J: TRBJ2-7; D: TRBD1; CDR3: CASSAYRDRVEQYF; DNA: TGTGCCAGCTCAGCTTACCGGGACAGGGTCGAGCAGTACTTC
length: 17; V: TRBV24-1; size: -; J: TRBJ2-1; D: -; CDR3: CATSGGRRGFGGNEQFF; DNA: TGTGCCACCAGTGGGGGGAGAAGAGGCTTTGGAGGTAATGAGCAGTTCTTC
length: 15; V: TRBV29-1; size: -; J: TRBJ1-1; D: -; CDR3: CSAEDRRGEATEAFF; DNA: TGCAGCGCCGAGGACAGACGAGGAGAGGCCACTGAAGCTTTCTTT
length: 13; V: TRBV13; size: -; J: TRBJ2-1; D: -; CDR3: CASLGGGVNEQFF; DNA: TGTGCCAGCCTCGGGGGAGGAGTAAATGAGCAGTTCTTC
length: 14; V: TRBV29-1; size: -; J: TRBJ1-1; D: -; CDR3: CSVDGRGVGTEAFF; DNA: TGCAGCGTTGACGGGAGGGGAGTAGGAACTGAAGCTTTCTTT
length: 13; V: TRBV15; size: -; J: TRBJ2-1; D: -; CDR3: CATSRVGHNEQFF; DNA: TGTGCCACCAGCAGAGTGGGTCACAATGAGCAGTTCTTC
length: 16; V: TRBV7-2; size: -; J: TRBJ1-2; D: -; CDR3: CASSLAGGVRSIGYTF; DNA: TGTGCCAGCAGCTTAGCCGGGGGGGTTCGGTCTATCGGCTACACCTTC
length: 14; V: TRBV13; size: -; J: TRBJ1-2; D: TRBD1; CDR3: CASSFQGGGYGYTF; DNA: TGTGCCAGCAGCTTCCAGGGGGGGGGCTATGGCTACACCTTC
length: 16; V: TRBV7-6; size: -; J: TRBJ2-4; D: TRBD2; CDR3: CASSSGLVGAKNIQYF; DNA: TGTGCCAGCAGCTCGGGACTAGTCGGAGCCAAAAACATTCAGTACTTC
length: 15; V: TRBV27; size: -; J: TRBJ1-6; D: -; CDR3: CASSYRSGYNSPLHF; DNA: TGTGCCAGCAGTTACCGATCAGGCTATAATTCACCCCTCCACTTT
length: 14; V: TRBV29-1; size: -; J: TRBJ1-1; D: -; CDR3: CSVAVFQGITEAFF; DNA: TGCAGCGTTGCGGTTTTTCAGGGGATAACTGAAGCTTTCTTT
length: 17; V: TRBV7-9; size: -; J: TRBJ2-3; D: -; CDR3: CASSLRRGRASTDTQYF; DNA: TGTGCCAGCAGCTTAAGGCGGGGAAGAGCTAGCACAGATACGCAGTATTTT
length: 13; V: TRBV7-9; size: -; J: TRBJ2-3; D: -; CDR3: CASSLDGGRTQYF; DNA: TGTGCCAGCAGCTTAGACGGCGGACGGACGCAGTATTTT
length: 11; V: TRBV7-8; size: once; J: TRBJ1-2; D: -; CDR3: CASRDAGGYTF; DNA: TGTGCCAGCAGGGACGCCGGGGGCTACACCTTC
length: 12; V: TRBV18; size: -; J: TRBJ1-1; D: -; CDR3: CASSPRGGEAFF; DNA: TGTGCCAGCTCACCACGGGGGGGTGAAGCTTTCTTT
length: 13; V: TRBV7-3; size: -; J: TRBJ2-1; D: TRBD2; CDR3: CASSGDYRGEQFF; DNA: TGTGCCAGCAGCGGGGACTATCGAGGGGAGCAGTTCTTC
length: 14; V: TRBV11-2; size: -; J: TRBJ1-3; D: -; CDR3: CASSLLAAGNTIYF; DNA: TGTGCCAGCAGCTTACTGGCAGCTGGAAACACCATATATTTT
length: 13; V: TRBV18; size: -; J: TRBJ2-6; D: -; CDR3: CASSPTGANVLTF; DNA: TGTGCCAGCTCACCAACTGGGGCCAACGTCCTGACTTTC
length: 15; V: TRBV6-5; size: -; J: TRBJ2-1; D: TRBD2; CDR3: CASSYSGSSYNEQFF; DNA: TGTGCCAGCAGTTACAGCGGGAGCTCCTACAATGAGCAGTTCTTC
length: 15; V: TRBV11-3; size: -; J: TRBJ2-2; D: -; CDR3: CASSLGVGNSGELFF; DNA: TGTGCCAGCAGCTTAGGTGTCGGGAACTCCGGGGAGCTGTTTTTT
length: 16; V: TRBV4-2; size: -; J: TRBJ1-6; D: -; CDR3: CASSQAATGGRSALHF; DNA: TGTGCCAGCAGCCAAGCGGCGACGGGGGGGAGATCGGCCCTCCACTTT
length: 14; V: TRBV12-5; size: -; J: TRBJ2-3; D: -; CDR3: CASGYLGGETTQYF; DNA: TGTGCTAGTGGTTACCTAGGGGGGGAAACGACGCAGTATTTT
length: 15; V: TRBV9; size: -; J: TRBJ2-3; D: TRBD2; CDR3: CASSGLAGFTDTQYF; DNA: TGTGCCAGCAGCGGGCTAGCGGGATTCACAGATACGCAGTATTTT
length: 15; V: TRBV6-2/TRBV6-3; size: -; J: TRBJ1-4; D: TRBD1; CDR3: CASSAPGQGYEKLFF; DNA: TGTGCCAGCAGTGCGCCGGGACAGGGTTATGAAAAACTGTTTTTT
length: 14; V: TRBV7-9; size: -; J: TRBJ2-5; D: -; CDR3: CASSFRGRQETQYF; DNA: TGTGCCAGCAGCTTTCGGGGGAGGCAAGAGACCCAGTACTTC
length: 13; V: TRBV2; size: few; J: TRBJ1-1; D: TRBD1; CDR3: CASSIAGGTEAFF; DNA: TGTGCCAGCAGTATTGCAGGGGGGACTGAAGCTTTCTTT
length: 13; V: TRBV19; size: -; J: TRBJ2-3; D: TRBD2; CDR3: CASKTAGADTQYF; DNA: TGTGCCAGTAAGACCGCGGGAGCAGATACGCAGTATTTT
length: 14; V: TRBV19; size: -; J: TRBJ1-1; D: -; CDR3: CASRTDRWNILAFF; DNA: TGTGCCAGTAGAACTGACAGGTGGAACATCCTGGCTTTCTTT
length: 21; V: TRBV4-1; size: once; J: TRBJ1-5; D: -; CDR3: CASSQWGLYLDQVDSNQPQHF; DNA: TGCGCCAGCAGCCAATGGGGACTTTATCTCGATCAAGTGGATAGCAATCAGCCCCAGCATTTT
length: 14; V: TRBV6-5; size: few; J: TRBJ1-2; D: -; CDR3: CASSYDGAGYGYTF; DNA: TGTGCCAGCAGTTATGATGGCGCGGGCTATGGCTACACCTTC
length: 13; V: TRBV24-1; size: -; J: TRBJ2-5; D: -; CDR3: CATSEHGVETQYF; DNA: TGTGCCACCAGTGAACATGGGGTAGAGACCCAGTACTTC
length: 17; V: TRBV5-6; size: -; J: TRBJ1-5; D: -; CDR3: CASTLGMGGYSNQPQHF; DNA: TGTGCCAGCACCTTAGGAATGGGGGGTTATAGCAATCAGCCCCAGCATTTT
length: 13; V: TRBV29-1; size: -; J: TRBJ1-6; D: -; CDR3: CSVGETRFSPLHF; DNA: TGCAGCGTTGGCGAGACGAGATTTTCACCCCTCCACTTT
length: 13; V: TRBV9; size: -; J: TRBJ2-2; D: -; CDR3: CASSARATGELFF; DNA: TGTGCCAGCAGCGCCCGAGCCACCGGGGAGCTGTTTTTT